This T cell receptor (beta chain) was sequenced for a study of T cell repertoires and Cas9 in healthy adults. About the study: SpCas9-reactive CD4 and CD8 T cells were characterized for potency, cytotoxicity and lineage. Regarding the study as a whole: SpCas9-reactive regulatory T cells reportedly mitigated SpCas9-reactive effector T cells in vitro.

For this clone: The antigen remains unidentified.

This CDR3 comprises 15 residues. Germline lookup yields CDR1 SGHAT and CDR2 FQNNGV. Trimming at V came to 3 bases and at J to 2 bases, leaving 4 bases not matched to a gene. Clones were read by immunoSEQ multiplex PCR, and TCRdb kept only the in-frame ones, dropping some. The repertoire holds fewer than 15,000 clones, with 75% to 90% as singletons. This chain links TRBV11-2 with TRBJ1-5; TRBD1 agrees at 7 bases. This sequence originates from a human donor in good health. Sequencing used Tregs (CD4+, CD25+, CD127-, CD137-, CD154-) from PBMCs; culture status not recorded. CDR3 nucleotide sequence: TGTGCCAGCAGCTTCTCCGGGACAGGCAATCAGCCCCAGCATTTT. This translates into CASSFSGTGNQPQHF.